The 27 T cell receptor gamma chains in this list originate from one sample, sequenced in a study of γδ T cells in repeated Plasmodium falciparum infection. Bulk repertoires came from Vgamma9/Vdelta2+ or Vdelta2-negative gammadelta T cells flow-sorted from PBMC. TCRdb re-identified clones in the multiplex PCR reads via CATT. The sample lists tens of thousands of gamma-chain clones; less than 3.5% were seen once. The sequencing input was gamma-delta T cells from blood. The receptors were gathered from a pool of human donors (malaria-infected and uninfected, not separated).

As to this clone: This likely came from a read error, as a far larger clone is one base away. Other DNA sequences of this sample code for an identical CDR3. The chain uses TRGV9 and TRGJP. Matching the DNA to germline supplied the J gene, which TCRdb does not give. The CDR3 is 17 residues long. Germline trimming cut 1 base from V and 5 bases from J; bases unmatched to any gene: 5. CDR1 GITISATS and CDR2 ISYDGTV come from the germline V gene (reference sequence). CDR3 amino acids: CALWEVRKELGKKIKVF. The CDR3 DNA reads as TGTGCCTTGTGGGAGGTACGAAAAGAGTTGGGCAAAAAAATCAAGGTATTT.

This clone was seen ten or more times. TCRdb's protein for this DNA is that of a much larger clone and differs from the translation at residue 4, likely a read error; the protein shown is the DNA translation. V gene TRGV8 combines with J gene TRGJ1 or TRGJ2. Germline V CDR1 and CDR2: VENAVY, YDSYNSRV. This CDR3 is 12 amino acids long. In DNA, the CDR3 is TGTGCCACCCGGGATAGGCCGTGGAAGAAACTCTTT. This translates into CATRDRPWKKLF.

The table lists this clone with many counts. A far larger clone is one base from this, pointing to a likely read error. The sample holds other DNA sequences that translate to the same CDR3. The V gene reported is TRGV3; the J gene is uncalled. The CDR3 is 15 residues long. From germline, CDR1 is VTNTFY and CDR2 YDVSTARD (reference sequence). The CDR3 bases are TGTGCCACCTGGGACATCACCCATGGAGTATATAAGAAACTCTTC. As protein: CATWDITHGVYKKLF.

There are many counts of this clone. TCRdb shows a much larger clone's protein in place of this DNA's translation, and the two differ at residue 7, likely through a read error; the protein shown is translated from the DNA. Other DNA sequences in this sample translate to the same CDR3. This chain uses TRGV4 with TRGJ1 or TRGJ2. There are 12 residues in the CDR3. V shed 1 base, J shed 7 bases, and the junction held 4 bases outside the gene matches. Per germline, CDR1 EGSTGY and CDR2 YDSYTSSV. CDR3: CATWDGKYKKLF. The CDR3 region has the DNA TGTGCCACCTGGGATGGAAAATATAAGAAACTCTTT.

This clone was seen at least ten times. The J gene is TRGJP2, the V gene TRGV4. The CDR3 has 14 residues. V was clipped by 2 bases and J by 3 bases; unmatched bases: 3. From germline, CDR1 is EGSTGY and CDR2 YDSYTSSV. CDR3 loop: CATWDVRSDWIKTF. The CDR3 DNA is TGTGCCACCTGGGATGTCCGTAGTGATTGGATCAAGACGTTT.

This clone came up many times. This likely came from a read error, as a far larger clone is one base away. This sample includes further DNA sequences coding for the same CDR3. V is TRGV9 and J is TRGJ1 or TRGJ2. TCRdb does not report a J gene; here it was assigned by matching the DNA to germline references. CDR1 is GITISATS, CDR2 ISYDGTV, per germline (reference sequence). CDR3 length: 15 amino acids. For the CDR3, the DNA is TGTGCCTTATGGGAAGTCTTACTGCCTTATTATAAGAAACTCTTT. This encodes CALWEVLLPYYKKLF.

This clone has a handful of counts. This DNA's translation differs at residue 9 from TCRdb's protein, which comes from a much larger clone; a read error is likely, and the protein shown is translated from the DNA. V is TRGV2 and J is TRGJ1 or TRGJ2. No J gene was available from TCRdb, and it was assigned here by a germline match of the DNA. The CDR3 has 14 amino acids. The V gene end was trimmed by 1 base and the J gene end by 7 bases; junction bases not matched to a gene: 10. Looked up from germline, CDR1 is EGSNGY and CDR2 is YDSYNSKV. The CDR3 sequence is CATWDGLTQYKKLF. The CDR3, as DNA: TGTGCCACCTGGGACGGATTAACGCAATATAAGAAACTCTTT.

In this sample, this clone turned up many times. The TCRdb protein comes from a much larger clone and disagrees with this DNA's translation at residue 4, likely due to a read error; the protein given here is derived from the DNA. The rearrangement links TRGV9 to TRGJP. The germline gives CDR1 GITISATS, CDR2 ISYDGTV (reference sequence). The CDR3 covers 16 residues. DNA for the CDR3: TGTGCCTTGGGGGAGTATCAAGAGTTGGGCAAAAAAATCAAGGTATTT. As protein: CALGEYQELGKKIKVF.

This clone appeared many times. TCRdb assigns this DNA the protein of a much larger clone, which departs from its translation at residue 10; this likely reflects a read error, and the protein shown comes from translating the DNA. The genes are TRGV4 and TRGJ1 or TRGJ2. Germline matching of the DNA provided the J gene here, since TCRdb leaves it blank. CDR3 length: 13 amino acids. Germline values: CDR1 EGSTGY, CDR2 YDSYTSSV. DNA of the CDR3: TGTGCCACCTGGGTACTATATTATTATGAGAAACTCTTT. This encodes CATWVLYYYEKLF.

There are many counts of this clone. A much larger clone lies one base from this, so it may be a read error. V and J are TRGV4 and TRGJ1 or TRGJ2. TCRdb does not report a J gene; here it was assigned by matching the DNA to germline references. The CDR3 totals 12 residues. The germline V gene has CDR1 EGSTGY and CDR2 YDSYTSSV. The CDR3 is CASWDGHWRKLF. The CDR3 bases are TGTGCCTCCTGGGATGGGCACTGGAGGAAACTCTTT.

The sample holds many counts of this clone. A read error likely explains this, since a far larger clone differs by one base. Other nucleotide sequences in the sample specify the same CDR3. The gene calls are TRGV4 and TRGJ1 or TRGJ2. CDR1 and CDR2 from the germline V gene are EGSTGY and YDSYTSSV. The CDR3 extends over 12 amino acids. This chain's CDR3 is CATWPNYYKKLF. Here the CDR3 DNA reads TGTGCCACCTGGCCCAATTATTATAAGAAGCTCTTT.

This clone was seen a few times. Only one base separates this from a far larger clonotype, so it likely reflects a read error. The chain has TRGV9 and TRGJ1 or TRGJ2. Germline values: CDR1 GITISATS, CDR2 ISYDGTV (reference sequence). The CDR3 runs 15 residues. Here the CDR3 reads CALWEAPKNYYKKLF. The CDR3, as DNA: TGTGCCTTATGGGAGGCTCCGAAGAATTATTATAAGAAACTCTTT.

This clone appeared many times. The V gene is TRGV9, the J gene TRGJP. With 5 bases clipped from V and 7 bases from J, the junction kept 8 bases outside the gene matches. The germline gives CDR1 GITISATS, CDR2 ISYDGTV (reference sequence). CDR3 length: 16 amino acids. The CDR3, as DNA: TGTGCCTTGTGGGTCAATAGTGAGTTGGGCAAAAAAATCAAGGTATTT. Translating gives CALWVNSELGKKIKVF.

In the case of this clone: The TCRdb protein, from a much larger clone, departs from this DNA's translation at residue 4, likely by read error; the protein shown derives from the DNA. This chain connects TRGV9 to TRGJP. The J gene, absent from TCRdb, was called here by matching the DNA to germline. This CDR3 contains 18 residues. CDR1 is GITISATS and CDR2 is ISYDGTV in the germline V gene (reference sequence). Written as DNA, the CDR3 is TGTGCCTTGCGGGAGGTGGTGGGAAAAGAGTTGGGCAAAAAAATCAAGGTATTT. Translating gives CALREVVGKELGKKIKVF.

This clone showed up just a few times. The TCRdb protein comes from a much larger clone and disagrees with this DNA's translation at residue 3, likely due to a read error; the protein given here is derived from the DNA. The rearrangement uses TRGV2 and TRGJP1. TCRdb does not report a J gene; here it was assigned by matching the DNA to germline references. Trimming cost V 12 bases and J 0 bases; bases outside gene matches: 22. There are 18 residues in the CDR3. CDR1 is EGSNGY and CDR2 is YDSYNSKV in the germline V gene. The CDR3 is CAPSQMALKYTTGWFKIF. In DNA, the CDR3 is TGTGCCCCCTCCCAGATGGCTCTTAAATATACCACTGGTTGGTTCAAGATATTT.

This clone was detected many times. TCRdb's listed protein matches a much larger clone and diverges from this DNA's translation at residue 9, likely through a read error; the protein shown comes from the DNA. The chain combines TRGV9 with TRGJ1 or TRGJ2. No J gene was available from TCRdb, and it was assigned here by a germline match of the DNA. J lost 6 bases, V lost 0 bases, and 8 bases had no gene match. The CDR3 loop spans 14 amino acids. The germline V gene has CDR1 GITISATS and CDR2 ISYDGTV (reference sequence). The CDR3 DNA follows: TGTGCCTTGTGGGAGGTGCTACCGAGTTATAAGAAACTCTTT. Residues: CALWEVLPSYKKLF.

This clone was counted at least ten times. This is likely an artifact of a read error, given a far larger clone one base away. V gene TRGV4 combines with J gene TRGJ1 or TRGJ2. The CDR3 consists of 14 residues. Germline V gene data show CDR1 as EGSTGY and CDR2 as YDSYTSSV. The CDR3 DNA is TGTGCCACCTGGGATGGGCCTCGTCGTTATAAGAAGCTCTTT. As protein: CATWDGPRRYKKLF.

This clone was recorded many times. A single base is all that separates this from a far larger clone, so a read error is likely. The sample holds other DNA sequences that translate to the same CDR3. The chain carries TRGV9 and TRGJP. This CDR3 is built from 15 residues. CDR1 is GITISATS, CDR2 ISYDGTV, per germline (reference sequence). The CDR3 nucleotides read TGTGCCTTGTGGTCTCAAGAGCTGGGCAAAAAAATCAAGGTATTT. This encodes CALWSQELGKKIKVF.

A remark on this clone: One end of the junction varies from germline; a read error may be responsible. Other DNA sequences in this sample translate to the same CDR3. V usage is TRGV9 and J usage is TRGJP. No J segment appears in TCRdb, so it was assigned here by matching the sequence to germline. Germline values: CDR1 GITISATS, CDR2 ISYDGTV (reference sequence). The CDR3 is 16 residues long. The CDR3 spells CALWEGKSWAKKIKVF. CDR3 DNA sequence: TGTGCCCTGTGGGAGGGCAAGAGTTGGGCAAAAAAAATCAAGGTATTT.

This clone appeared many times. TCRdb shows a much larger clone's protein in place of this DNA's translation, and the two differ at residue 12, likely through a read error; the protein shown is translated from the DNA. The rearrangement links TRGV9 to TRGJP. Germline-derived CDR1 and CDR2 are GITISATS and ISYDGTV (reference sequence). The CDR3 runs 17 residues. The CDR3 DNA sequence: TGTGCCTTGTGGGAAGGAAAACAAGAGTTGGGCAGAAAAATCAAGGTATTT. It codes for CALWEGKQELGRKIKVF.

This clone was counted a few times. A far larger clone is off by one base, so a read error is likely. Other nucleotide sequences from this sample produce the same CDR3. The gene calls are TRGV2 and TRGJP2. TCRdb supplies no J gene; here it was assigned by aligning the nucleotide sequence to germline. With 7 bases clipped from V and 6 bases from J, the junction kept 8 bases outside the gene matches. The CDR3 is 13 amino acids. Germline V gene lookup returns CDR1 EGSNGY and CDR2 YDSYNSKV. The CDR3, as DNA: TGTGCCACCTGTCGTCCCGGTGATTGGATCAAGACGTTT. This translates into CATCRPGDWIKTF.

This clone has a count of ten or more. The amino acid sequence in TCRdb belongs to a much larger clone and departs from this DNA's translation at residue 10, likely a sequencing read error; the sequence shown is translated from the DNA. The chain links TRGV3 to TRGJ1 or TRGJ2. CDR1 is VTNTFY and CDR2 is YDVSTARD in the germline V gene (reference sequence). Trimming at V came to 0 bases and at J to 8 bases, leaving 10 bases not matched to a gene. The CDR3 contains 14 residues. For the CDR3, the DNA is TGTGCCACCTGGGACAGGCCAGAATATAATAAGAAACTCTTT. Translating gives CATWDRPEYNKKLF.

In its sample, this clone was seen a few times. A far larger clone is a single base away, which makes a read error likely. Because the CDR3's place on the DNA is in doubt, the DNA is left out and the CDR3 is given as listed by TCRdb. CDR3 region: CATWDGAIRNSLAVEQHLLSQVSIGRIQHF. With the J gene uncalled, the V gene is TRGV2. Germline V gene sequence: CDR1 EGSNGY, CDR2 YDSYNSKV. The CDR3 has 30 amino acids, counting both end residues.

This clone turned up a few times. TCRdb's protein, taken from a much larger clone, differs from this DNA's translation at residue 15, likely owing to a read error; the protein displayed comes from the DNA. No J gene was named, though the V gene is TRGV2. This CDR3 is 17 amino acids long. From germline, CDR1 is EGSNGY and CDR2 YDSYNSKV. CDR3 DNA: TGTGCCACCTGGGACCTACAGACGTATAGTAGTGATTGGATCGAGACGTTT. Translation gives CATWDLQTYSSDWIETF.

This clone was observed at least ten times. Other DNA sequences within the sample encode an identical CDR3. This sequence joins TRGV4 and TRGJ1 or TRGJ2. The CDR3 is 13 residues long. The germline gives CDR1 EGSTGY, CDR2 YDSYTSSV. Trimming cost V 1 base and J 4 bases; bases outside gene matches: 4. The CDR3, as DNA: TGTGCCACCTGGGATGGAGGGTATTATAAGAAACTCTTT. Its protein is CATWDGGYYKKLF.

This clone was seen many times. This may come from a read error, since a much larger clone is one base off. The chain links TRGV2 to TRGJ1 or TRGJ2. CDR1 EGSNGY and CDR2 YDSYNSKV come from the germline V gene. The CDR3 consists of 12 residues. The CDR3 coding sequence is TGTGCCACCTGGGACGGGGGGTATAAGAAGCTCTTT. It translates to CATWDGGYKKLF.

This clone was seen many times. A far larger clone is just one base off, so this is likely a read error. The same CDR3 arises from other DNA sequences in this sample as well. V usage is TRGV9 and J usage is TRGJ1 or TRGJ2. The J gene, left out of TCRdb, was set here by checking the DNA against germline. The length of the CDR3 is 15 residues. The germline CDR1 and CDR2 sequences are GITISATS and ISYDGTV (reference sequence). DNA of the CDR3: TGTGCCCTGTGGGAGGTGCTAGGGAATTATTATAAGAAACTCTTT. Amino acids: CALWEVLGNYYKKLF.